This T cell receptor (beta chain) emerged from a study of T cell responses to AZD1222 COVID-19 vaccine. Sequencing used immunoSEQ multiplex PCR; TCRdb keeps in-frame clones, though not all of them. The sample has more than 120,000 clones, around 90% seen once. Germline CDR1 and CDR2: SEHNR and FQNEAQ (reference sequence). Between the trimmed V and J ends, which lost 5 bases and 1 base, there was a span of 17 bases. This CDR3 region has 16 residues. The receptor was derived from an adult who received the AZD1222 COVID-19 vaccine. The chain is built from TRBV7-9 and TRBJ1-1, with unresolved D. The sample consisted of peripheral blood, taken 28 days after the second AZD1222 dose. CDR3 DNA sequence: TGTGCCAGCAGCCGACCCCCTCACAAGGAGAACACTGAAGCTTTCTTT. It yields the protein CASSRPPHKENTEAFF.